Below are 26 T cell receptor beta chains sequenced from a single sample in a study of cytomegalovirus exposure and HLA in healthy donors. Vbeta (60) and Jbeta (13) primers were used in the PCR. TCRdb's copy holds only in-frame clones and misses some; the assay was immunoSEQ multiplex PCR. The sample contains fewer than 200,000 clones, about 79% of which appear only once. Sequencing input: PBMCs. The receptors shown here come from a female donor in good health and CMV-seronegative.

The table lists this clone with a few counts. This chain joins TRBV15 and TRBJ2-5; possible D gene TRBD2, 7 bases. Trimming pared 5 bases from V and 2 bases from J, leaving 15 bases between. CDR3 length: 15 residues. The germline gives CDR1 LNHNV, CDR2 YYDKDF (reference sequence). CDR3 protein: CATSALRGGQETQYF. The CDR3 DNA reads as TGTGCCACCAGCGCACTAAGGGGGGGTCAAGAGACCCAGTACTTC.

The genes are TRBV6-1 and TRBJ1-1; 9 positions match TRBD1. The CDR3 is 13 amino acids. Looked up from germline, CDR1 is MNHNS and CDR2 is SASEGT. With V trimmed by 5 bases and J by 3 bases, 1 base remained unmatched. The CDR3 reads CASSRTGDTEAFF. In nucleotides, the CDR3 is TGTGCCAGCAGTAGGACAGGGGACACTGAAGCTTTCTTT.

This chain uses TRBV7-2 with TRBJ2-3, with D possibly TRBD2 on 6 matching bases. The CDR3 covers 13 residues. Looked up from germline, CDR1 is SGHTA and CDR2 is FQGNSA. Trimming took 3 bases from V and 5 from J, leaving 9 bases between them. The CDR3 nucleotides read TGTGCCAGCAGCTTCGGAGGGGTAGATACGCAGTATTTT. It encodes CASSFGGVDTQYF.

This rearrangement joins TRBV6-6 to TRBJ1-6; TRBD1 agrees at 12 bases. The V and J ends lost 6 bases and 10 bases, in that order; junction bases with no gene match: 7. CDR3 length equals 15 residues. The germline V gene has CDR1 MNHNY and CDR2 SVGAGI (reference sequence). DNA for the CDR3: TGTGCCAGCAGCGTGGGACAGGGGGCAGGGTCACCCCTCCACTTT. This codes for CASSVGQGAGSPLHF.

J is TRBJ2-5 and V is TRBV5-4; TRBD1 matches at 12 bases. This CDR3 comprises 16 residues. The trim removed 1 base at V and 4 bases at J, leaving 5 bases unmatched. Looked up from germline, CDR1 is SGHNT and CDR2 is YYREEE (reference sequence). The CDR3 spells CASSLTGQGAGETQYF. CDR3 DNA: TGTGCCAGCAGCTTGACGGGACAGGGGGCGGGAGAGACCCAGTACTTC.

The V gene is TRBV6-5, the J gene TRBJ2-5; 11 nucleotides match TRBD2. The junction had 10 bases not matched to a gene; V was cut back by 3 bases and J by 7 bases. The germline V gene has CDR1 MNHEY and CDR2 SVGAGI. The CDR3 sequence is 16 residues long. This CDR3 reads CASSYGGLAGGVTQYF. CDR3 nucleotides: TGTGCCAGCAGTTATGGGGGGCTAGCGGGAGGAGTGACCCAGTACTTC.

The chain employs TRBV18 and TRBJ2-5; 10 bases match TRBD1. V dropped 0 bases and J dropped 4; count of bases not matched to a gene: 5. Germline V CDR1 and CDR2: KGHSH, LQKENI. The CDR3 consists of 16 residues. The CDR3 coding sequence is TGTGCCAGCTCACCACCGGGACAGGGGTGGGGAGAGACCCAGTACTTC. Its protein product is CASSPPGQGWGETQYF.

CDR3 sequence (DNA): TGTGCCAGCAGGCCTACAGGGGACGGGGCCAACGTCCTGACTTTC. Its translation: CASRPTGDGANVLTF. The chain employs TRBV5-4 and TRBJ2-6, with TRBD1 matching 7 bases. Germline trimming cut 5 bases from V and 4 bases from J; bases unmatched to any gene: 6. Germline CDR1 SGHNT, CDR2 YYREEE (reference sequence). The CDR3 length is 15 residues.

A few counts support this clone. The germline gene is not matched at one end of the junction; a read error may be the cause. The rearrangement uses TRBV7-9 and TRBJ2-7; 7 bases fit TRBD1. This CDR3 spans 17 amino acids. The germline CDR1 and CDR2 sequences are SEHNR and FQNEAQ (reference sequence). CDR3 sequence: CSSSKTGHTYLSYEQYF. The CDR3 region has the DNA TGTTCCAGCAGCAAGACAGGGCACACCTACCTTAGCTACGAGCAGTACTTC.

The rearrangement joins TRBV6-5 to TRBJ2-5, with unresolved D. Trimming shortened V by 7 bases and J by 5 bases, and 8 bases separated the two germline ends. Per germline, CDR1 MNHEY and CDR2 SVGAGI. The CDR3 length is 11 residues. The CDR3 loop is CASNYLETQYF. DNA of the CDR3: TGTGCCAGCAACTACCTTGAGACCCAGTACTTC.

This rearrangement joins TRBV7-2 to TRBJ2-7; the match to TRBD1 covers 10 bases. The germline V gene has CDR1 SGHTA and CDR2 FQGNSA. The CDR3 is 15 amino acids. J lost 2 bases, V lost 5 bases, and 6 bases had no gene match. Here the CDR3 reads CASSQGQGFPYEQYF. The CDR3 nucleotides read TGTGCCAGCAGCCAGGGACAGGGGTTTCCCTACGAGCAGTACTTC.

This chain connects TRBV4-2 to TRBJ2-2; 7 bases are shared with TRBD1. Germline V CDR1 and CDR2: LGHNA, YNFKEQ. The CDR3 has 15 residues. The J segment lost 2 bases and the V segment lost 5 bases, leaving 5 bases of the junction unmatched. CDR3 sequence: CASSSRQGNTGELFF. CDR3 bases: TGTGCCAGCAGCTCCAGACAGGGAAACACCGGGGAGCTGTTTTTT.

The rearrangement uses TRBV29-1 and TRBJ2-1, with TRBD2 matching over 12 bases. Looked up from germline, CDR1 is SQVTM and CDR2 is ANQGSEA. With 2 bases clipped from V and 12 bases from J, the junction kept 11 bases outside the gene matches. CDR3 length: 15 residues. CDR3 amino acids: CSVETGLTSGGTQFF. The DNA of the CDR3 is TGCAGCGTTGAAACCGGACTGACTAGCGGGGGCACGCAGTTCTTC.

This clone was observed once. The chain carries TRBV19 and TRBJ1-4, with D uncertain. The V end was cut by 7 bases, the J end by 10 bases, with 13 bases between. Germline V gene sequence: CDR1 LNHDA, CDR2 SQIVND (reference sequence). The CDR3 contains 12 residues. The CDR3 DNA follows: TGTGCCAGTAATTCCTGGAGTGGAAAACTGTTTTTT. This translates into CASNSWSGKLFF.

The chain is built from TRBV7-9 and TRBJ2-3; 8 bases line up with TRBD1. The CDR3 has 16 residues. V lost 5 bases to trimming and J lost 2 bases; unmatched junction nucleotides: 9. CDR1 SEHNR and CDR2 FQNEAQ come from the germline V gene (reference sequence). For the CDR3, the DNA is TGTGCCAGCAGCCCCGGACAGGGAAGGGCCACAGATACGCAGTATTTT. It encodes CASSPGQGRATDTQYF.

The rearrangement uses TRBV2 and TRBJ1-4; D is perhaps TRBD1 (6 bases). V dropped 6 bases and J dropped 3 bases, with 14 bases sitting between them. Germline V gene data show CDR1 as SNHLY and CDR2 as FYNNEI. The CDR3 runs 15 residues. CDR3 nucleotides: TGTGCCAGCAGGGAAACAGGGTTCGCTAATGAAAAACTGTTTTTT. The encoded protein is CASRETGFANEKLFF.

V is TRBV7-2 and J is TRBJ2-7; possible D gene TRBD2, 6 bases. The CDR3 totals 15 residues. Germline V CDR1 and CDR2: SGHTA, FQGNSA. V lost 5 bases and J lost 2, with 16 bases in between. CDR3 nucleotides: TGTGCCAGCAGCATAGGGACTTCCCCGACCTACGAGCAGTACTTC. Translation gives CASSIGTSPTYEQYF.

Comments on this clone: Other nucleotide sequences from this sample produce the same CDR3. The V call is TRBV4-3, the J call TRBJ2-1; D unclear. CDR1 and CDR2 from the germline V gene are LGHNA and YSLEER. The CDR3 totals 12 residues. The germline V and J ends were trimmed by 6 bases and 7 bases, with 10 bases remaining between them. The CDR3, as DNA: TGCGCCAGCAGTCAGGTCGGTAATGAGCAGTTCTTC. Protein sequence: CASSQVGNEQFF.

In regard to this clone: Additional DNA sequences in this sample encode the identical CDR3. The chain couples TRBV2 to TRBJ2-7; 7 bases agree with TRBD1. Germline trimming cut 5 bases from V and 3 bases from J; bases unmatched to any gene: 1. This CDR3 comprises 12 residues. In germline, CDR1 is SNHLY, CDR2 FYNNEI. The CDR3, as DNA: TGTGCCAGCAGTAGGGACAGCTACGAGCAGTACTTC. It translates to CASSRDSYEQYF.

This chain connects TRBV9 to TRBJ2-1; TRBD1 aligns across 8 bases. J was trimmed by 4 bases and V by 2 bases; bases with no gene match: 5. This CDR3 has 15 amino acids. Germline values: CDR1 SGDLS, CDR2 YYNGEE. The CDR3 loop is CASSVGQGNYNEQFF. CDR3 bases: TGTGCCAGCAGCGTTGGACAGGGAAATTACAATGAGCAGTTCTTC. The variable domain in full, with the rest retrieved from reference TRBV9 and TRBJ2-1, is DSGVTQTPKHLITATGQRVTLRCSPRSGDLSVYWYQQSLDQGLQFLIQYYNGEERAKGNILERFSAQQFPDLHSELNLSSLELGDSALYFCASSVGQGNYNEQFFGPGTRLTVL.

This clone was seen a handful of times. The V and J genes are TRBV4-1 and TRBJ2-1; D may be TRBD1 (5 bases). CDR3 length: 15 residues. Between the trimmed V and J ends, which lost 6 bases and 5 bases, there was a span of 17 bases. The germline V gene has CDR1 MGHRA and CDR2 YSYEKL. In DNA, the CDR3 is TGCGCCAGCAGTCGGACAATTGGGCTTAACAATGAGCAGTTCTTC. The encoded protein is CASSRTIGLNNEQFF.

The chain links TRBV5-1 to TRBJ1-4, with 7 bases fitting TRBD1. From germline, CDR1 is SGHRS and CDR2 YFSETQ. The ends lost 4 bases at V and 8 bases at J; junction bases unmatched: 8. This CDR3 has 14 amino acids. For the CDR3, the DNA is TGCGCCAGCAGCGTAGGCGGGGACAGCGAAAAACTGTTTTTT. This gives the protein CASSVGGDSEKLFF.

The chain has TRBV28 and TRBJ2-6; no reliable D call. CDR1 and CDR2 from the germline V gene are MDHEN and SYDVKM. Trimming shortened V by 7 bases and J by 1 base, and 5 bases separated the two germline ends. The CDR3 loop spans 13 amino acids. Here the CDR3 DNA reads TGTGCCAGCACTTATTCTGGGGCCAACGTCCTGACTTTC. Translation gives CASTYSGANVLTF.

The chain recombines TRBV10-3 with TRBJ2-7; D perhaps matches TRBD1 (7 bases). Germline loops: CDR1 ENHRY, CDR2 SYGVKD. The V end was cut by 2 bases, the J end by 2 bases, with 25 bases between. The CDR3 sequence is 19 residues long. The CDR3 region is CAISETSPSRGTAAYEQYF. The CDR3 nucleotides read TGTGCCATCAGTGAGACAAGCCCGTCTCGGGGGACAGCAGCCTACGAGCAGTACTTC.

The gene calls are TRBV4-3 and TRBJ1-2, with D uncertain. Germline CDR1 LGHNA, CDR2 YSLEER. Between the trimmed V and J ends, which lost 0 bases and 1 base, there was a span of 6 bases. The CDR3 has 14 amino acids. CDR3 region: CASSQDFSNYGYTF. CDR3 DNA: TGCGCCAGCAGCCAAGATTTCAGTAACTATGGCTACACCTTC.

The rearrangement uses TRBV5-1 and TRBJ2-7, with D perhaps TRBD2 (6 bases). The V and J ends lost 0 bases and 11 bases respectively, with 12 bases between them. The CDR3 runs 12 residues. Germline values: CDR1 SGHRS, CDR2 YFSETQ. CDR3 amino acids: CASSLGGEAKYF. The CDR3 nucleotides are TGCGCCAGCAGCTTGGGAGGGGAGGCGAAGTACTTC.